This TCR beta chain came from a study of T cell responses to AZD1222 COVID-19 vaccine. Findings and limits, study-wide: Across the whole spike, CD4 TCRs peaked at regions 160-218 and 743-854.

Measured with immunoSEQ multiplex PCR; TCRdb has only the in-frame clones, and not every one. The sample holds 60,000 to 75,000 clones, 80% to 90% seen once. Concerning this clone itself: Its antigen remains unknown.

Losses at the gene ends were 6 bases for V and 0 bases for J; bases not matched to a gene: 5. CDR3 length: 15 residues. Germline V lookup: CDR1 MDHEN, CDR2 SYDVKM. The specimen comprised peripheral blood, sampled 28 days after the second AZD1222 dose. The clonotype was recovered from an adult who received the AZD1222 COVID-19 vaccine. The V call is TRBV28, the J call TRBJ1-5; TRBD1 matches 7 bases. The CDR3 nucleotides are TGTGCCAGCAGGGACAGGCCCTATAGCAATCAGCCCCAGCATTTT. Amino acid sequence: CASRDRPYSNQPQHF. Combining the CDR3 with reference TRBV28 and TRBJ1-5 gives the whole variable domain DVKVTQSSRYLVKRTGEKVFLECVQDMDHENMFWYRQDPGLGLRLIYFSYDVKMKEKGDIPEGYSVSREKKERFSLILESASTNQTSMYLCASRDRPYSNQPQHFGDGTRLSIL.